The clone carrying this T cell receptor (beta chain) was counted a few times. These data originate in a study of CD4 and CD8 cells across lung adenocarcinoma regions. The CDR3 consists of 14 residues. Germline V CDR1 and CDR2: SGHVS, FNYEAQ. TCRdb called the PCR reads again in MiXCR, with one record for every CDR3 protein. The table records 15,000 or so distinct CDR3 sequences, 35% to 55% of them present only once. The patients had localized lung adenocarcinoma, a non-small cell subtype. The chain links TRBV7-6 to TRBJ2-5; D is ambiguous. The J call is doubtful: the DNA matches TRBJ2-7 better. The sequenced sample consisted of CD4+ T cells from the center of a lung tumor. The sequence came from a male donor with lung adenocarcinoma. The CD4 and CD8 labels of this study may be unreliable. The CDR3 loop is CASSLDPTQSEQYF. DNA for the CDR3: TGTGCCAGCAGCTTAGACCCCACTCAGAGCGAGCAGTACTTC.